The clone carrying this T cell receptor beta chain was picked up a small number of times. This sample was taken from a study of T-cell memory formation after mild COVID-19. Study-wide background: For the most part, TCR clusters were specific to one donor.

Using its own MiXCR run on the 5' RACE reads, TCRdb lists one record per CDR3 protein. In the table there are around 210,000 distinct CDR3 sequences, over 7.5% of which are singletons. The ends were cut back, 3 bases at V and 4 bases at J, with 9 bases in the middle. The CDR3 is 13 residues long. The chain employs TRBV12-3 or TRBV12-4 and TRBJ2-5; no definite D call. The sample comprised PBMCs or a T cell subset sorted from them (not recorded which). The origin of this receptor is a man aged 18-30 years who had mild COVID-19 (a few samples of this study predate the infection). Cell type and time point are not known. The CDR3 loop reads CASSFLASETQYF. The CDR3 coding sequence is TGTGCCAGCAGTTTCTTAGCTTCAGAGACCCAGTACTTC.